The clone carrying this T cell receptor (beta chain) showed up many times. Its target is unknown. These data are taken from a study of T-cell reconstitution after alpha-beta-depleted transplantation in children. Points from the study as a whole: Approximately two months post-transplant, alpha-beta T cells reportedly originated from several hundred expanded graft clones. T-cell counts and diversity were attributed mostly to newly produced T cells one year after transplant.

Unique molecular identifiers were used to barcode this TCRbeta library. TCRdb independently ran MiXCR on the PCR reads; one entry per CDR3 protein. The repertoire holds around 500,000 distinct CDR3 sequences, with more than 20% as singletons. This clonotype was sampled from a boy younger than two who had a stem cell transplant for acute myeloid leukemia, so the T cells may come from the graft donor. Sequencing used PBMCs, mostly from graft donor cells, obtained 360 days after TCRalphabeta/CD19-depleted stem cell transplant.

CDR3 sequence: CASSLGPYQETQYF. The CDR3 DNA reads TGTGCCAGCAGCTTAGGTCCCTACCAAGAGACCCAGTACTTC. This chain uses TRBV7-9 with TRBJ2-5, with unresolved D. Germline V gene data show CDR1 as SEHNR and CDR2 as FQNEAQ (reference sequence). The CDR3 runs to 14 residues. Deletions cut 1 base from V and 0 bases from J, with 6 bases between.